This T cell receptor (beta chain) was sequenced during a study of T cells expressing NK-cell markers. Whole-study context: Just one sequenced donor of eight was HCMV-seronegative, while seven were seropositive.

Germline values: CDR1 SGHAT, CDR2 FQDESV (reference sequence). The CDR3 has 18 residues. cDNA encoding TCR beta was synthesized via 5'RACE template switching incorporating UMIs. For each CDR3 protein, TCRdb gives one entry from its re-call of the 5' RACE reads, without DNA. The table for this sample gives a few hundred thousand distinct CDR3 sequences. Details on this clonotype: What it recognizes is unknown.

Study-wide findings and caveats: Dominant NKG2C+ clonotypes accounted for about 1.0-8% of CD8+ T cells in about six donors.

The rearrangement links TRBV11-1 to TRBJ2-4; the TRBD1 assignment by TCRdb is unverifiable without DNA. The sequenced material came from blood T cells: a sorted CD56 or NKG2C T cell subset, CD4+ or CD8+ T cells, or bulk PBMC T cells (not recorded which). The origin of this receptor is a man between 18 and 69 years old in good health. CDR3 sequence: CASSPSGRPAGKGNIQYF.